This TCR beta chain was captured by sequencing in a study of cytomegalovirus exposure and HLA in healthy donors. It was with 60 Vbeta and 13 Jbeta primers that the PCR ran. Libraries were prepared by immunoSEQ multiplex PCR; TCRdb keeps only in-frame clonotypes and omits some of them. Of 200,000 or so clones listed, around 85% are singletons. V lost 4 bases and J 6 bases, leaving 15 bases between the germline ends. Per the germline V gene, CDR1 is MGHRA and CDR2 is YSYEKL. The CDR3 is 14 residues long. V and J are TRBV4-1 and TRBJ1-1; a possible D gene is TRBD1 (5 bases). The specimen was PBMCs. This clonotype was obtained from a man in his forties in good health and CMV-seropositive. For the CDR3, the DNA is TGCGCCAGCAGCCCGGGACTCCAAGGAGCTGAAGCTTTCTTT. Amino acids: CASSPGLQGAEAFF.